This entry lists 20 T cell receptor beta chains sequenced from one sample in a study of T cells in Graves' hyperthyroidism and ophthalmopathy. RNA transcripts were the template for amplifying TCR beta CDR3 regions. A first-round RT-PCR of the TCR CDR3 used the HTBI primer set. Using its own MiXCR run on the multiplex PCR reads, TCRdb lists one record per CDR3 protein. The sample carries roughly 93,000 distinct CDR3 sequences, about half recorded once. Sequenced sample: blood. These TCRs come from a woman in her forties with Graves' hyperthyroidism.

The table lists this clonotype with a few counts. The V call is TRBV7-2, the J call TRBJ1-1, with D perhaps matching TRBD1 (6 bases). The germline V gene has CDR1 SGHTA and CDR2 FQGNSA. CDR3 length equals 15 residues. V was cut by 5 bases and J by 8 bases, with 21 bases left in between. CDR3 sequence: CASSHLLGGGEEAFF. CDR3 bases: TGTGCCAGCAGCCACCTCCTAGGGGGGGGAGAAGAAGCTTTCTTT. Looking up the rest from reference TRBV7-2 and TRBJ1-1 gives the full variable domain: GAGVSQSPSNKVTEKGKDVELRCDPISGHTALYWYRQSLGQGLEFLIYFQGNSAPDKSGLPSDRFSAERTGGSVSTLTIQRTQQEDSAVYLCASSHLLGGGEEAFFGQGTRLTVV.

This clonotype has ten or more counts. V gene TRBV5-1 combines with J gene TRBJ2-2, with D hard to call. The length of the CDR3 is 12 residues. CDR1 and CDR2 (germline): SGHRS, YFSETQ. V lost 4 bases and J 3 bases, leaving 4 bases between the germline ends. The chain's CDR3 is CASSPDTGELFF. In nucleotides, the CDR3 is TGCGCCAGCAGCCCCGACACCGGGGAGCTGTTTTTT.

This clonotype occurred many times. The chain is built from TRBV5-1 and TRBJ2-7, with D maybe TRBD1 (6 bases). CDR3 size: 15 residues. Germline CDR1 is SGHRS and CDR2 is YFSETQ. V lost 4 bases and J lost 2, with 16 bases in between. The CDR3 coding sequence is TGCGCCAGCAGCGTGAACCGGGACAAGACCTACGAGCAGTACTTC. The encoded protein is CASSVNRDKTYEQYF.

This clonotype was detected ten times or more. The chain combines TRBV7-2 with TRBJ2-1, with D possibly called TRBD1 or TRBD2 (5 bases each). Deletions cut 2 bases from V and 7 bases from J, with 12 bases between. CDR1 and CDR2 (germline): SGHTA, FQGNSA. The CDR3 runs to 14 residues. The CDR3 nucleotides read TGTGCCAGCAGCTTACAGGCCGGGGCTAATGAGCAGTTCTTC. It codes for CASSLQAGANEQFF.

V gene TRBV24-1 combines with J gene TRBJ2-3; either TRBD1 or TRBD2 may fit D (7 bases each). CDR1 is KGHDR, CDR2 SFDVKD, per germline. V was cut by 3 bases and J by 4 bases, with 19 bases left in between. This CDR3 spans 17 amino acids. The CDR3 coding sequence is TGTGCCACCAGTGATCGACTAGCTCCAGGGGGAGCAGATACGCAGTATTTT. This sequence encodes CATSDRLAPGGADTQYF.

In its sample, this clonotype was seen a few times. The chain has TRBV30 and TRBJ1-1; tentatively, D is TRBD1 (5 bases). Germline loops: CDR1 GTSNPN, CDR2 SVGIG (reference sequence). V was pared by 0 bases and J by 0 bases, with 8 bases between. This CDR3 has 14 amino acids. The CDR3: CAWSVKGLNTEAFF. The CDR3 region has the DNA TGTGCCTGGAGTGTGAAGGGACTGAACACTGAAGCTTTCTTT.

This clonotype was recorded many times. The gene calls are TRBV20-1 and TRBJ2-2, with D unclear. CDR3 length: 13 residues. V lost 1 base and J 4 bases, leaving 7 bases between the germline ends. CDR1 is DFQATT and CDR2 is SNEGSKA in the germline V gene (reference sequence). The CDR3 DNA follows: TGCAGTGCTAGAGGGCAGAGCACCGGGGAGCTGTTTTTT. It specifies CSARGQSTGELFF.

In this sample, this clonotype turned up many times. The chain couples TRBV7-9 to TRBJ1-5; 8 bases are shared with TRBD1. The ends lost 5 bases at V and 11 bases at J; junction bases unmatched: 8. The CDR3 totals 13 residues. CDR1 SEHNR and CDR2 FQNEAQ come from the germline V gene (reference sequence). The CDR3 nucleotides are TGTGCCAGCAGCGGACAGGGTGGGGAGACCCAGCATTTT. Encoded protein: CASSGQGGETQHF.

This clonotype was counted between two and nine times. V usage is TRBV2 and J usage is TRBJ1-4; D gene uncertain. The CDR3 is made up of 13 amino acids. V shed 7 bases and J shed 8 bases, with 14 bases lying between them. Germline-derived CDR1 and CDR2 are SNHLY and FYNNEI. CDR3 residues: CASTPGLVEKLFF. For the CDR3, the DNA is TGTGCCAGCACTCCGGGCCTTGTAGAAAAACTGTTTTTT.

The chain combines TRBV2 with TRBJ1-1; 9 bases line up with TRBD1. The CDR3 spans 16 residues. From germline, CDR1 is SNHLY and CDR2 FYNNEI. Trimming at V came to 6 bases and at J to 2 bases, leaving 10 bases not matched to a gene. CDR3 loop: CASRNRGLGGNTEAFF. Written as DNA, the CDR3 is TGTGCCAGCAGAAACAGGGGGCTGGGGGGAAACACTGAAGCTTTCTTT.

The gene calls are TRBV7-2 and TRBJ1-1, with TRBD1 matching over 7 bases. The CDR3 extends over 14 amino acids. The junction had 7 bases not matched to a gene; V was cut back by 5 bases and J by 4 bases. Germline V CDR1 and CDR2: SGHTA, FQGNSA. The DNA for the CDR3 is TGTGCCAGCAGCCCCCGGGACAGAGCCACTGAAGCTTTCTTT. Amino acids: CASSPRDRATEAFF.

This chain joins TRBV20-1 and TRBJ1-4; D possibly corresponds to TRBD1 (5 bases). With 2 bases removed from V and 7 bases from J, the gap between germline ends came to 14 bases. The CDR3 is 14 residues long. Germline V gene sequence: CDR1 DFQATT, CDR2 SNEGSKA (reference sequence). The CDR3 coding sequence is TGCAGTGCTAGATTGCCGGGGCCGGGTGAAAAACTGTTTTTT. This translates into CSARLPGPGEKLFF.

Comment on this clonotype: Sequence at one end of the junction differs from germline and may be a read error. V is TRBV14 and J is TRBJ2-6; TRBD2 matches at 8 bases. The CDR3 has 14 residues. Germline-derived CDR1 and CDR2 are SGHDN and FVKESK. The CDR3 sequence is CASSPWAGGNVLTF. The CDR3 DNA is TGTGCCAGCAGCCCTTGGGCGGGGGGCAACGTCCTGACTTTC.

The rearrangement uses TRBV9 and TRBJ1-2, with a tentative D call TRBD1 (5 bases). This CDR3 is 14 amino acids long. The germline gives CDR1 SGDLS, CDR2 YYNGEE. Between the trimmed V and J ends, which lost 3 bases and 2 bases, there was a span of 11 bases. The CDR3 reads CASSASGTNYGYTF. Here the CDR3 DNA reads TGTGCCAGCAGCGCTAGCGGGACCAACTATGGCTACACCTTC. The full variable domain, with the rest looked up from reference TRBV9 and TRBJ1-2, is DSGVTQTPKHLITATGQRVTLRCSPRSGDLSVYWYQQSLDQGLQFLIQYYNGEERAKGNILERFSAQQFPDLHSELNLSSLELGDSALYFCASSASGTNYGYTFGSGTRLTVV.

The chain is built from TRBV10-3 and TRBJ2-5; 8 bases align to TRBD2. V shed 4 bases and J 1 base; nucleotides not matched to a gene: 2. Germline V gene data show CDR1 as ENHRY and CDR2 as SYGVKD. CDR3 length equals 14 residues. CDR3 nucleotide sequence: TGTGCCATCAGTGTCACTAGCGGCCAAGAGACCCAGTACTTC. Encoded protein: CAISVTSGQETQYF.

For the CDR3, the DNA is TGCAGTGCTTCCCGGACTAGCGGGATTGCCTACGAGCAGTACTTC. Amino acid sequence: CSASRTSGIAYEQYF. V gene TRBV20-1 combines with J gene TRBJ2-7; 12 bases match TRBD2. The CDR3 spans 15 residues. Germline V gene data show CDR1 as DFQATT and CDR2 as SNEGSKA (reference sequence). The ends lost 5 bases at V and 2 bases at J; junction bases unmatched: 7.

Worth noting for this clonotype: Here the CDR3 omits its conserved ending phenylalanine or tryptophan, so a read error is the likely source. The limits of the CDR3 on the DNA are not certain, so only TCRdb's listed CDR3 is given. The J gene is TRBJ2-5, the V gene TRBV5-1; the table gives TRBD2 as D, unverified against the DNA. Inclusive of both ends, the CDR3 amounts to 11 amino acids. The V gene's germline CDR1 is SGHRS and CDR2 YFSETQ. The CDR3 loop reads CASSLKLPWTS.

This clonotype was recorded a few times. The chain links TRBV15 to TRBJ1-6, with D perhaps TRBD1 (5 bases). The CDR3 totals 15 residues. Trimming left V 5 bases short and J 6 bases short, with 14 bases between. Germline V gives CDR1 LNHNV, CDR2 YYDKDF (reference sequence). The CDR3 DNA is TGTGCCACCAGCTCATCCGGGACTGGTAATTCACCCCTCCACTTT. Translation: CATSSSGTGNSPLHF.

This clonotype was found many times. The chain uses TRBV20-1 and TRBJ2-5; TRBD1 might be the D (5 bases). The V gene lost 4 bases and the J gene lost 5 bases, with 14 bases spanning the gap. Germline CDR1 and CDR2: DFQATT and SNEGSKA (reference sequence). The CDR3 extends over 13 amino acids. The CDR3 bases are TGCAGTGCTACAGGAGACAGTGGGGAGACCCAGTACTTC. This gives the protein CSATGDSGETQYF.

The DNA for the CDR3 is TGCAGCGTTGAACGTGTCGGAGAGACCCAGTACTTC. This translates into CSVERVGETQYF. The V call is TRBV29-1, the J call TRBJ2-5; D not resolved. The CDR3 loop spans 12 amino acids. V was shortened by 2 bases and J by 4 bases, with 8 bases between the two germline ends. Looked up from germline, CDR1 is SQVTM and CDR2 is ANQGSEA.